The next 19 T cell receptor beta chains were all read from a single sample in a study of vaccination and CD4 T cells after COVID-19. Sequencing of the DNA from cultured CD4+ T cells was carried out with the Oncomine TCR Beta short-read assay. TCRdb used MiXCR to reprocess the PCR reads, holding one entry per CDR3 protein. The sample records tens of thousands of distinct CDR3 sequences, approximately 48% being singletons. Treatment: approximately nine-day PBMC culture with coronavirus spike peptide pools or control peptides (ViraFEST assay). The antigens of these receptors remain unknown. Sequenced sample: CD4+ T cells from blood, cultured in vitro. The receptors stem from a human donor who had recovered from COVID-19.

CDR3 in amino acids: CASSQGDWREQYF. The CDR3 DNA reads as TGTGCCAGCAGCCAAGGGGACTGGAGGGAGCAGTACTTC. The chain uses TRBV14 and TRBJ2-7; possibly TRBD2 for D (6 bases). Germline values: CDR1 SGHDN, CDR2 FVKESK. The CDR3 is 13 residues long. The V and J ends lost 1 base and 7 bases respectively, with 11 bases between them.

This clonotype ranks as medium-sized. DNA of the CDR3: TGTGCCAGCAGTTTAAAGGCCCAGGTGCAGTATTTT. As protein: CASSLKAQVQYF. The chain combines TRBV12-3 or TRBV12-4 with TRBJ2-3, with D uncertain. Trimming took off 2 bases at V and 11 bases at J, with 11 bases between the two ends. The CDR3 has 12 amino acids.

The chain combines TRBV7-9 with TRBJ2-3, with D perhaps TRBD1 or TRBD2 (5 bases each). Trimming took 4 bases from V and 3 from J, leaving 14 bases between them. Germline-derived CDR1 and CDR2 are SEHNR and FQNEAQ (reference sequence). This CDR3 comprises 15 residues. DNA for the CDR3: TGTGCCAGCAGCTCCGTGGGGGATGGAACAGATACGCAGTATTTT. It is translated as CASSSVGDGTDTQYF.

The chain carries TRBV5-4 and TRBJ1-6; 7 bases line up with TRBD1. Germline V gene sequence: CDR1 SGHNT, CDR2 YYREEE (reference sequence). Trimming cost V 4 bases and J 5 bases; bases outside gene matches: 9. This CDR3 is 16 amino acids long. The CDR3 region has the DNA TGTGCCAGCAGCCCGGGCGGTACAGGGGATAATTCACCCCTCCACTTT. Its protein product is CASSPGGTGDNSPLHF.

This rearrangement joins TRBV7-2 to TRBJ2-6; TRBD2 aligns across 12 bases. This CDR3 is 20 amino acids long. Trimming removed 1 base from V and 0 bases from J; junction bases left unmatched: 7. Per germline, CDR1 SGHTA and CDR2 FQGNSA. DNA of the CDR3: TGTGCCAGCAGCTTAGAGGGACTAGCGGGCTTTTTCTCTGGGGCCAACGTCCTGACTTTC. Protein product: CASSLEGLAGFFSGANVLTF.

The J gene is TRBJ1-1, the V gene TRBV6-5; D gene uncertain. With 4 bases removed from V and 1 base from J, the gap between germline ends came to 19 bases. The CDR3 contains 17 residues. Per germline, CDR1 MNHEY and CDR2 SVGAGI. CDR3 sequence: CASSFPGSPARNTEAFF. The CDR3 nucleotides read TGTGCCAGCAGTTTCCCGGGCTCTCCCGCGAGGAACACTGAAGCTTTCTTT.

V gene TRBV6-4 combines with J gene TRBJ2-1; 11 bases agree with TRBD2. CDR3 length: 20 amino acids. The germline V gene has CDR1 MRHNA and CDR2 SNTAGT. V lost 0 bases, J lost 3 bases, and 13 bases stayed unmatched. The DNA for the CDR3 is TGTGCCAGCAGTGACTCGACGGGACTAGCGGTCGTCCACCTCTACAATGAGCAGTTCTTC. Its translation is CASSDSTGLAVVHLYNEQFF.

J is TRBJ2-5 and V is TRBV6-2 or TRBV6-3, with D unresolved. This CDR3 contains 13 residues. CDR1 and CDR2 from the germline V gene are MNHEY and SVGEGT. The germline V and J ends were trimmed by 7 bases and 3 bases, with 12 bases remaining between them. The CDR3 coding sequence is TGTGCCAGCATTAACGGGCCGGAAGAGACCCAGTACTTC. It specifies CASINGPEETQYF.

The rearrangement uses TRBV27 and TRBJ2-3; 8 bases agree with TRBD1. V trimming: 5 bases; J trimming: 5 bases; junction bases outside the gene matches: 6. The CDR3 contains 14 residues. Germline CDR1 is MNHEY and CDR2 is SMNVEV (reference sequence). CDR3 residues: CASSNRDRRDTQYF. The CDR3 region has the DNA TGTGCCAGCAGTAACCGGGACAGGAGAGATACGCAGTATTTT.

The chain recombines TRBV6-1 with TRBJ1-2; possible D gene TRBD1, 6 bases. The CDR3 spans 14 residues. Germline CDR1 and CDR2: MNHNS and SASEGT. V was clipped by 1 base and J by 4 bases, with 10 bases between them. The CDR3 protein is CASSEGGALYGYTF. In DNA, the CDR3 is TGTGCCAGCAGTGAAGGGGGGGCACTCTATGGCTACACCTTC.

The chain recombines TRBV28 with TRBJ1-3; maybe TRBD1 (6 bases). Germline V CDR1 and CDR2: MDHEN, SYDVKM. The CDR3 runs 16 residues. Trimming left V 2 bases short and J 4 bases short, with 15 bases between. CDR3 in DNA: TGTGCCAGCAGTTTAGACGGGGGCACAGCCGGAAACACCATATATTTT. Its translation is CASSLDGGTAGNTIYF.

The chain couples TRBV6-2 or TRBV6-3 to TRBJ1-5; TRBD1 agrees at 9 bases. V shed 7 bases and J 4 bases; nucleotides not matched to a gene: 5. The CDR3 contains 14 residues. Germline V gives CDR1 MNHEY, CDR2 SVGEGT. Here the CDR3 DNA reads TGTGCCAGCACCATGGGACAGGGAAATCAGCCCCAGCATTTT. This sequence encodes CASTMGQGNQPQHF.

The rearrangement links TRBV28 to TRBJ1-2; 7 nucleotides match TRBD1. J lost 5 bases, V lost 4 bases, and 13 bases had no gene match. CDR1 and CDR2 (germline): MDHEN, SYDVKM. CDR3 size: 16 residues. The CDR3 DNA follows: TGTGCCAGCAGTTCCCTTAATGACAGGGTAGGGTATGGCTACACCTTC. This sequence encodes CASSSLNDRVGYGYTF.

This sequence joins TRBV20-1 and TRBJ1-6; tentatively, D is TRBD1 (5 bases). This CDR3 has 13 amino acids. V lost 4 bases and J 7 bases, leaving 11 bases between the germline ends. CDR1 and CDR2 (germline): DFQATT, SNEGSKA (reference sequence). Here the CDR3 reads CSAIPGSNSPLHF. Here the CDR3 DNA reads TGCAGTGCTATTCCAGGGTCCAATTCACCCCTCCACTTT.

This clonotype was observed a handful of times. This chain joins TRBV11-3 and TRBJ2-5; TRBD2 aligns across 13 bases. From germline, CDR1 is SGHNT and CDR2 YENEEA. V was clipped by 5 bases and J by 5 bases; unmatched bases: 11. This CDR3 spans 17 amino acids. The CDR3 coding sequence is TGTGCCAGCAGCCGCGGAACTAGCGGGAGGGCCCTGGAGACCCAGTACTTC. Its protein product is CASSRGTSGRALETQYF. Full variable domain (missing parts from reference TRBV11-3 and TRBJ2-5): EAGVVQSPRYKIIEKKQPVAFWCNPISGHNTLYWYLQNLGQGPELLIRYENEEAVDDSQLPKDRFSAERLKGVDSTLKIQPAELGDSAVYLCASSRGTSGRALETQYFGPGTRLLVL.

The rearrangement uses TRBV6-5 and TRBJ2-7; TRBD1 matches at 12 bases. The trim removed 4 bases at V and 7 bases at J, leaving 5 bases unmatched. In germline, CDR1 is MNHEY, CDR2 SVGAGI. The CDR3 consists of 14 residues. CDR3 loop: CASSSGTGGVEQYF. DNA for the CDR3: TGTGCCAGCAGTTCCGGGACAGGGGGCGTTGAGCAGTACTTC.

The chain links TRBV7-9 to TRBJ1-4, with a tentative D call TRBD1 (6 bases). The CDR3 spans 14 residues. V lost 3 bases and J 3 bases, leaving 8 bases between the germline ends. Germline V CDR1 and CDR2: SEHNR, FQNEAQ (reference sequence). The CDR3 sequence: CASSLQGSNEKLFF. The CDR3 DNA sequence: TGTGCCAGCAGCTTGCAGGGGTCTAATGAAAAACTGTTTTTT.

The chain carries TRBV20-1 and TRBJ2-5, with 10 bases identical to TRBD2. In germline, CDR1 is DFQATT, CDR2 SNEGSKA (reference sequence). The CDR3 has 13 residues. Trimming removed 4 bases from V and 5 bases from J; junction bases left unmatched: 4. The CDR3 loop is CSATASGSETQYF. CDR3 DNA sequence: TGCAGTGCTACAGCTAGCGGGAGTGAGACCCAGTACTTC.

The chain joins TRBV15 to TRBJ1-1; possible D gene TRBD1, 6 bases. V shed 0 bases and J shed 10 bases, with 21 bases lying between them. The CDR3 loop spans 16 amino acids. Germline V lookup: CDR1 LNHNV, CDR2 YYDKDF (reference sequence). In DNA, the CDR3 is TGTGCCACCAGCAGAGATTCAGGGGTTGAGCTTGGGACAGCTTTCTTT. Its translation: CATSRDSGVELGTAFF.